Described below is a single TCR beta chain sequence and its context. TCRdb re-called the RT-PCR reads through MiXCR, storing one row per CDR3 protein. The table shows about 680,000 distinct CDR3 sequences, with 14% occurring only once. The germline V and J ends were trimmed by 5 bases and 7 bases, with 15 bases remaining between them. Germline V CDR1 and CDR2: DFQATT, SNEGSKA (reference sequence). The CDR3 is made up of 13 amino acids. The V and J genes are TRBV20-1 and TRBJ1-5, with D perhaps TRBD1 (5 bases). This TCR derives from a female donor in good health, serving as a healthy control. What was sequenced was memory CD4+ T cells from blood. The DNA for the CDR3 is TGCAGTGCTTTACAGGCAGTAAACCAGCCCCAGCATTTT. As protein: CSALQAVNQPQHF.